This is a list of T cell receptor beta chains from one sample in a study of blood T cell repertoires in COVID-19. The repertoire was sequenced with immunoSEQ multiplex PCR; TCRdb's copy has only in-frame clones and lacks some. Among over 100,000 clones listed, roughly 86% were seen once. Sequencing was performed on peripheral blood. The receptor source for this set is a man aged 50 to 59 with active or convalescent COVID-19. Each CDR3 is given with its conserved first and last residue. Fields, in order: J gene, D gene, V gene, CDR3 protein. D genes are given only for firm matches.

TRBJ2-3 TRBD1 TRBV7-9 CASTFTGAASTDTQYF
TRBJ2-3 TRBD1 TRBV18 CASSPPIIRDSHTDTQYF
TRBJ1-3 TRBD1 TRBV5-6 CASRRGTASGNTIYF
TRBJ2-3 - TRBV20-1 CSATTGDTQYF
TRBJ2-7 - TRBV6-5 CASSYSKGREQYF
TRBJ2-1 - TRBV19 CASDPGVGGNEQFF
TRBJ2-1 - TRBV13 CASSLRTGNEQFF
TRBJ2-5 - TRBV3-1/TRBV3-2 CASSQGEETQYF
TRBJ1-5 - TRBV19 CASSGGGGVNQPQHF
TRBJ2-5 - TRBV19 CASTFSGGETQYF
TRBJ1-2 - TRBV11-3 CASSKQAGVTHGYTF
TRBJ1-2 - TRBV2 CASREEEGYTF
TRBJ2-3 TRBD1 TRBV9 CASSLGGAGTDTQYF
TRBJ2-1 - TRBV11-2 CASSPMESYNEQFF
TRBJ1-6 - TRBV6-6 CASRSSGDNSPLHF
TRBJ1-6 - TRBV30 CAWSVGQGDSPLHF
TRBJ1-2 TRBD1 TRBV19 CASSPSTGFAYGYTF
TRBJ2-7 TRBD2 TRBV7-2 CASRASGGAGEQYF
TRBJ1-5 TRBD1 TRBV3-1/TRBV3-2 CASSQDGGTGQNF
TRBJ2-5 - TRBV9 CASTKSAQAETQYF
TRBJ1-1 TRBD1 TRBV5-6 CASSLGQGTKAFF
TRBJ1-4 TRBD1 TRBV2 CASRGFSGTGNEKLFF
TRBJ2-5 TRBD2 TRBV19 CASSRTSAPGETQYF
TRBJ2-1 TRBD1 TRBV7-9 CASSLSPGTVIYNEQFF
TRBJ2-3 TRBD1 TRBV9 CASSVATGGADTQYF
TRBJ2-1 - TRBV10-1 CASSSQGYNEQFF
TRBJ2-2 - TRBV10-1 CASSEITGYTGELFF
TRBJ2-2 - TRBV10-3 CAITQGGSNTGELFF
TRBJ2-2 TRBD2 TRBV7-8 CASREAGGANTGELFF
TRBJ1-5 - TRBV19 CASSIRQGSNQPQHF
TRBJ1-5 TRBD1 TRBV5-4 CASSSTLGQGSAQPQHF
TRBJ2-3 - TRBV6-1 CASSEGASSIQDTDTQYF
TRBJ1-4 TRBD1 TRBV4-1 CASSPLPTGANIEKLFF
TRBJ1-4 - TRBV27 CASKGVLNEKLFF
TRBJ1-5 - TRBV5-1 CASSPDGSNQPQHF
TRBJ1-6 - TRBV6-5 CASRGSTYNSPLHF
TRBJ2-5 - TRBV28 CASNSPGNEETQYF
TRBJ1-4 TRBD1 TRBV7-9 CASNPGWDSGNEKLFF
TRBJ2-1 - TRBV12-3/TRBV12-4 CASSRGRPEQFF
TRBJ2-1 - TRBV5-1 CASSLAEGSSYNEQFF
TRBJ1-2 - TRBV7-6 CASSLNPLRTDGYTF
TRBJ1-6 - TRBV2 CASSEGGHYNSPLHF
TRBJ1-6 - TRBV24-1 CATGDGNSPLHF
TRBJ2-5 - TRBV6-6 CASSPAITGYGETQYF
TRBJ2-3 - TRBV7-2 CASSLALAKDYTQYF